This record looks at one T cell receptor (beta chain) sequence and its context. Its antigen is still unknown. Profiled with immunoSEQ multiplex PCR; TCRdb holds only in-frame clones, not every one. This sample has around 100,000 clones; under 70% occur once, and the top ten carry under 30%. V lost 1 base, J lost 4 bases, and 13 bases lay in between. Germline V gene data show CDR1 as MGHRA and CDR2 as YSYEKL. This CDR3 has 15 residues. The data stem from a study of shared clonotypes between healthy human individuals. Study outcomes and limitations: Generation of non-shared clonotypes was less probable than generation of clonotypes shared by all four donors.

Nashville, Tennessee was home to all donors, each a Caucasian adult. The sequencing sample was made of memory CD8+ T cells sorted from blood. Subset indicated: CD45RO+ cells pooled with CCR7-negative TemRA cells. The TCR comes from a woman under 40 in good health. The chain uses TRBV4-1 and TRBJ2-5; D may be TRBD1 (6 bases). The CDR3: CASSQALTGGETQYF. The CDR3 DNA sequence: TGCGCCAGCAGCCAAGCCTTGACAGGTGGAGAGACCCAGTACTTC.